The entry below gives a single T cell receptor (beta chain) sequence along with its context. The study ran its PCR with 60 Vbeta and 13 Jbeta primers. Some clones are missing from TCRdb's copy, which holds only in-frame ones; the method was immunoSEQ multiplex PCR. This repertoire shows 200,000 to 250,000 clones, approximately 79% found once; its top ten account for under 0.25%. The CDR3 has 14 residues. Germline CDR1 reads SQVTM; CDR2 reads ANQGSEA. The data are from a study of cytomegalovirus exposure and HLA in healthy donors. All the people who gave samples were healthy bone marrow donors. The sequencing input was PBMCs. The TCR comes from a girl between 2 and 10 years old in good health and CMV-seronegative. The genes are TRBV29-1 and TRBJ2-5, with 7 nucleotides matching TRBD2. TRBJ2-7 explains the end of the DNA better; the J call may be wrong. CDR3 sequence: CSVEGNGGSYEQYF. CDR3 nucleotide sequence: TGCAGCGTTGAAGGGAACGGGGGGAGCTACGAGCAGTACTTC.